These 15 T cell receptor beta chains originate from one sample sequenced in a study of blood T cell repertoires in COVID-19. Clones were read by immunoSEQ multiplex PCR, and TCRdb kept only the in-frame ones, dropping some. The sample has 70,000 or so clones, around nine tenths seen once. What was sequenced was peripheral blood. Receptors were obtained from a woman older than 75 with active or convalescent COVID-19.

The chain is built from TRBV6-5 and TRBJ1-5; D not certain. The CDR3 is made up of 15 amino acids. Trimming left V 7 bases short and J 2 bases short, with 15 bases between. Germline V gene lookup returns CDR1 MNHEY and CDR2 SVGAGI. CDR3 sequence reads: CASKRGKFGNQPQHF. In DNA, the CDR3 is TGTGCCAGCAAGCGAGGGAAATTCGGCAATCAGCCCCAGCATTTT.

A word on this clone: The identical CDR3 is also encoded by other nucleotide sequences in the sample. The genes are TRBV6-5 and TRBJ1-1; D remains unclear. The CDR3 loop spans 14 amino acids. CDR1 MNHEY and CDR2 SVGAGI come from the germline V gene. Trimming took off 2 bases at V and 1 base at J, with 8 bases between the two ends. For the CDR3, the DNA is TGTGCCAGCAGTTACCGGGGTGGGAACACTGAAGCTTTCTTT. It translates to CASSYRGGNTEAFF.

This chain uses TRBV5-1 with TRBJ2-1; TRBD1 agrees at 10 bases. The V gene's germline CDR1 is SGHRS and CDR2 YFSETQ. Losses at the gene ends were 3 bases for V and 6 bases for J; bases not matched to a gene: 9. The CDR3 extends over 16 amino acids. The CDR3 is CASSSSSGQGINEQFF. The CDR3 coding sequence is TGCGCCAGCAGCTCGTCGTCGGGACAGGGGATCAATGAGCAGTTCTTC.

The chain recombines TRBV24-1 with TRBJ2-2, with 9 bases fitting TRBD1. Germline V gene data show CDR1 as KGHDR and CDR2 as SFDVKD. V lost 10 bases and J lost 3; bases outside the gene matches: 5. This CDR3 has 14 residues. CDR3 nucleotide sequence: TGTGCCACGAACAGGGGGCTCGACACCGGGGAGCTGTTTTTT. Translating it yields CATNRGLDTGELFF.

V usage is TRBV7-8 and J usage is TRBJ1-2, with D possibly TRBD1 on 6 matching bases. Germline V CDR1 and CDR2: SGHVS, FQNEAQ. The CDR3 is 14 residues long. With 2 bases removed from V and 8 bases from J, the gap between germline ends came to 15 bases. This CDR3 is CASSLIETGGGYTF. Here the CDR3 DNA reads TGTGCCAGCAGCTTAATCGAGACAGGTGGCGGCTACACCTTC.

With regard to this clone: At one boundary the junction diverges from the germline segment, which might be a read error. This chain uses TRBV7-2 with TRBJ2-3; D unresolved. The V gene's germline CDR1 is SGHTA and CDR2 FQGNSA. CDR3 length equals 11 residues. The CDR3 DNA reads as TGTGCCAGCAGCTTAGGCCCGCCCCGGGATTTT. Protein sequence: CASSLGPPRDF.

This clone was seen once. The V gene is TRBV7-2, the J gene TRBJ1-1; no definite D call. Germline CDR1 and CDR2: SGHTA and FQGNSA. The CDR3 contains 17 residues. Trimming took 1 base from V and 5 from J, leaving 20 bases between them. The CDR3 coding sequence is TGTGCCAGCAGCTTAGGAGGTGGGAGGGTTGGGTGGACTGAAGCTTTCTTT. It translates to CASSLGGGRVGWTEAFF.

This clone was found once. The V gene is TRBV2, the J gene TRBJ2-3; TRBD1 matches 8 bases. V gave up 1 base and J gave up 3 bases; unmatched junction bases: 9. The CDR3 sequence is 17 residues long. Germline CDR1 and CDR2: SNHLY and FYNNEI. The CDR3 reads CASSEVSWDRLTDTQYF. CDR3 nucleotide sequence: TGTGCCAGCAGTGAAGTCTCTTGGGACAGGCTTACAGATACGCAGTATTTT. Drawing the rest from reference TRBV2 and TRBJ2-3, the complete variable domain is EPEVTQTPSHQVTQMGQEVILRCVPISNHLYFYWYRQILGQKVEFLVSFYNNEISEKSEIFDDQFSVERPDGSNFTLKIRSTKLEDSAMYFCASSEVSWDRLTDTQYFGPGTRLTVL.

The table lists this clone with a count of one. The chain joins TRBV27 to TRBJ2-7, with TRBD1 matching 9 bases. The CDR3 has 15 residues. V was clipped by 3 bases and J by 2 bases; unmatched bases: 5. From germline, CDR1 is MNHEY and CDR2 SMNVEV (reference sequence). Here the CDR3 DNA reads TGTGCCAGCAGTTTCTCCGGGACAGGGACCTACGAGCAGTACTTC. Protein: CASSFSGTGTYEQYF.

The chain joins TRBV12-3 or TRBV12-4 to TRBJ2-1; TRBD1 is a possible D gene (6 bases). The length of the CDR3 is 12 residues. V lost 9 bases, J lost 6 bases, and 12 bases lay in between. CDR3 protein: CASRRDTNEQFF. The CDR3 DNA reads TGTGCCAGTAGACGGGACACCAATGAGCAGTTCTTC.

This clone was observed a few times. This chain's CDR3 is CASSLGDNPNYGYTF. The CDR3 nucleotides are TGCGCCAGCAGCTTGGGGGACAACCCGAACTATGGCTACACCTTC. The J gene is TRBJ1-2, the V gene TRBV5-1; the D gene is possibly TRBD1 (6 bases). Germline V gives CDR1 SGHRS, CDR2 YFSETQ. V was shortened by 0 bases and J by 2 bases, with 11 bases between the two germline ends. The CDR3 has 15 amino acids.

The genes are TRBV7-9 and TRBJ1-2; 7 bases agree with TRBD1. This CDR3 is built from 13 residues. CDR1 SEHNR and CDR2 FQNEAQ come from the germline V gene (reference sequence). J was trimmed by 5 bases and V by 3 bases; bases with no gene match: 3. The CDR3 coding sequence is TGTGCCAGCAGCTTCGACAGGGTGTATGGCTACACCTTC. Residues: CASSFDRVYGYTF.

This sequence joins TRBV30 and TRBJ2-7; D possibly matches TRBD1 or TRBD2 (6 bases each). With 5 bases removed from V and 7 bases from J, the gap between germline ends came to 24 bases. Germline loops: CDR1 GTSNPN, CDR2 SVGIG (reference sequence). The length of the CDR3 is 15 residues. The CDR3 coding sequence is TGTGCCTGGGGGGGCCCTGGAGGGTCGATCCGAGAGCAGTACTTC. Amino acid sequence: CAWGGPGGSIREQYF.

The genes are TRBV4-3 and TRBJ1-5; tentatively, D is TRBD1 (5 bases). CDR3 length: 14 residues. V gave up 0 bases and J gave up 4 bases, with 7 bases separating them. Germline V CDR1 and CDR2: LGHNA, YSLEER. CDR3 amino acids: CASSQDRGNQPQHF. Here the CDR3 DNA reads TGCGCCAGCAGCCAAGATAGGGGTAATCAGCCCCAGCATTTT.

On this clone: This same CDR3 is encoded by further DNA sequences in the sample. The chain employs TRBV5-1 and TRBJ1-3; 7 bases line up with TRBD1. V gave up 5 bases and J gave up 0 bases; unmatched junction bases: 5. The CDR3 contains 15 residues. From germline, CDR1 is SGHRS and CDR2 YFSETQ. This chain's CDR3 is CASSLTGNSGNTIYF. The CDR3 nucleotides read TGCGCCAGCAGTCTGACAGGGAACTCTGGAAACACCATATATTTT.